The rows below give T cell receptor beta chains drawn from one sample of a study of siplizumab effects on memory and regulatory T cells. Only in-frame clones appear in the TCRdb table, and some are missing; sequencing was by immunoSEQ multiplex PCR. This table has some 97,000 clones, about 94% appearing once. The specimen was non-Treg CD4+ T cells sorted from blood. The receptors stem from a human donor in good health. Each CDR3 is given with its conserved first and last residue. D genes are given only for firm matches. Rows give clone size only sometimes, using once, few, many, or a class for an expanded clone.

J gene: TRBJ1-3
D gene: -
V gene: TRBV11-2
clone size: -
CDR3 protein: CASSFGPGELNTIYF
CDR3 DNA: TGTGCCAGCAGCTTCGGTCCCGGGGAATTAAACACCATATATTTT

J gene: TRBJ2-1
D gene: TRBD2
V gene: TRBV4-1
clone size: -
CDR3 protein: CASSQRTSGRGNEQFF
CDR3 DNA: TGCGCCAGCAGCCAGAGGACTAGCGGGAGGGGCAATGAGCAGTTCTTC

J gene: TRBJ1-1
D gene: -
V gene: TRBV29-1
clone size: -
CDR3 protein: CSVIRNMNTEAFF
CDR3 DNA: TGCAGCGTGATACGAAACATGAACACTGAAGCTTTCTTT

J gene: TRBJ2-1
D gene: -
V gene: TRBV9
clone size: -
CDR3 protein: CASSGNNEQFF
CDR3 DNA: TGTGCCAGCAGCGGGAACAATGAGCAGTTCTTC

J gene: TRBJ2-6
D gene: TRBD2
V gene: TRBV5-4
clone size: -
CDR3 protein: CASSLAGGAGANVLTF
CDR3 DNA: TGTGCCAGCAGCTTGGCTGGGGGGGCTGGGGCCAACGTCCTGACTTTC

J gene: TRBJ2-5
D gene: -
V gene: TRBV14
clone size: -
CDR3 protein: CASSPARYF
CDR3 DNA: TGTGCCAGCAGCCCGGCCAGATACTTC

J gene: TRBJ2-7
D gene: -
V gene: TRBV28
clone size: -
CDR3 protein: CASSSGGGAGIGSLNEQYF
CDR3 DNA: TGTGCCAGCAGTTCTGGTGGGGGGGCGGGGATCGGGAGTCTCAACGAGCAGTACTTC

J gene: TRBJ2-2
D gene: -
V gene: TRBV27
clone size: -
CDR3 protein: CASSPLTGELFF
CDR3 DNA: TGTGCCAGCAGTCCACTCACCGGGGAGCTGTTTTTT

J gene: TRBJ2-1
D gene: TRBD2
V gene: TRBV18
clone size: -
CDR3 protein: CASSPLRTSGSNEQFF
CDR3 DNA: TGTGCCAGCTCACCGTTAAGGACTAGCGGGAGCAATGAGCAGTTCTTC

J gene: TRBJ1-5
D gene: TRBD1
V gene: TRBV4-1
clone size: -
CDR3 protein: CASSQYGDRGQPQHF
CDR3 DNA: TGCGCCAGCAGCCAATATGGGGACAGGGGTCAGCCCCAGCATTTT

J gene: TRBJ2-1
D gene: TRBD1
V gene: TRBV27
clone size: -
CDR3 protein: CASRPRTGEVGNEQFF
CDR3 DNA: TGTGCCAGCAGACCAAGGACAGGGGAGGTGGGCAATGAGCAGTTCTTC

J gene: TRBJ2-7
D gene: -
V gene: TRBV10-3
clone size: -
CDR3 protein: CATPAKFSYEQYF
CDR3 DNA: TGTGCCACCCCAGCAAAGTTTTCCTACGAGCAGTACTTC

J gene: TRBJ1-2
D gene: -
V gene: TRBV6-1
clone size: -
CDR3 protein: CASSAPGHNYGYTF
CDR3 DNA: TGTGCCAGCAGTGCCCCGGGACATAACTATGGCTACACCTTC

J gene: TRBJ2-7
D gene: TRBD2
V gene: TRBV9
clone size: -
CDR3 protein: CASSVAGTSGSLGEQYF
CDR3 DNA: TGTGCCAGCAGCGTAGCCGGGACTAGCGGGAGTCTTGGCGAGCAGTACTTC

J gene: TRBJ2-2
D gene: -
V gene: TRBV2
clone size: -
CDR3 protein: CASNIPRTNTGELFF
CDR3 DNA: TGTGCCAGCAATATACCCCGAACGAACACCGGGGAGCTGTTTTTT

J gene: TRBJ1-6
D gene: -
V gene: TRBV2
clone size: -
CDR3 protein: CASRGRYNSPLHF
CDR3 DNA: TGTGCCAGCAGGGGACGGTATAATTCACCCCTCCACTTT

J gene: TRBJ2-1
D gene: TRBD2
V gene: TRBV5-1
clone size: -
CDR3 protein: CASSPGSGAYNEQFF
CDR3 DNA: TGCGCCAGCAGCCCCGGTAGCGGGGCCTACAATGAGCAGTTCTTC

J gene: TRBJ2-2
D gene: -
V gene: TRBV5-4
clone size: -
CDR3 protein: CASSRRNTGELFF
CDR3 DNA: TGTGCCAGCAGCCGGAGGAACACCGGGGAGCTGTTTTTT

J gene: TRBJ1-2
D gene: -
V gene: TRBV7-8
clone size: -
CDR3 protein: CASSSSTDHYGYTF
CDR3 DNA: TGTGCCAGCAGCTCCTCGACGGATCACTATGGCTACACCTTC

J gene: TRBJ2-2
D gene: -
V gene: TRBV15
clone size: -
CDR3 protein: CATSRDIPAYNSLANTGELFF
CDR3 DNA: TGTGCCACCAGCAGAGATATCCCGGCCTACAACTCGCTCGCGAACACCGGGGAGCTGTTTTTT

J gene: TRBJ2-1
D gene: -
V gene: TRBV7-9
clone size: -
CDR3 protein: CASSLEGSGRAVNEQFF
CDR3 DNA: TGTGCCAGCAGCTTAGAAGGATCGGGACGAGCCGTTAATGAGCAGTTCTTC

J gene: TRBJ2-7
D gene: TRBD2
V gene: TRBV5-1
clone size: -
CDR3 protein: CASRRTSGRDEQYF
CDR3 DNA: TGCGCCAGCAGACGGACCAGCGGGAGGGACGAGCAGTACTTC

J gene: TRBJ1-3
D gene: TRBD1
V gene: TRBV19
clone size: -
CDR3 protein: CASSTQDRGLISGNTIYF
CDR3 DNA: TGTGCCAGTAGTACCCAGGACAGGGGCCTAATCTCTGGAAACACCATATATTTT

J gene: TRBJ2-1
D gene: -
V gene: TRBV5-4
clone size: -
CDR3 protein: CASLKKPRDSYNEQFF
CDR3 DNA: TGTGCCAGCCTCAAAAAACCCCGGGACTCTTACAATGAGCAGTTCTTC

J gene: TRBJ2-1
D gene: TRBD2
V gene: TRBV5-6
clone size: -
CDR3 protein: CASTDSGSRYNEQFF
CDR3 DNA: TGTGCCAGCACCGATAGCGGGAGTAGGTACAATGAGCAGTTCTTC

J gene: TRBJ2-5
D gene: -
V gene: TRBV21-1
clone size: -
CDR3 protein: CASSPSTAEETQYF
CDR3 DNA: TGTGCCAGCAGCCCCTCGACGGCAGAAGAGACCCAGTACTTC

J gene: TRBJ1-5
D gene: TRBD1
V gene: TRBV6-5
clone size: once
CDR3 protein: CASSPGTGVRQPQHF
CDR3 DNA: TGTGCCAGCAGTCCCGGGACAGGGGTGCGTCAGCCCCAGCATTTT

J gene: TRBJ2-1
D gene: -
V gene: TRBV2
clone size: -
CDR3 protein: CASSLASAAGRYNEQFF
CDR3 DNA: TGTGCCAGCAGTCTCGCTTCGGCAGCGGGCCGCTACAATGAGCAGTTCTTC

J gene: TRBJ1-2
D gene: TRBD1
V gene: TRBV5-4
clone size: -
CDR3 protein: CASSPVRDSPRGYTF
CDR3 DNA: TGTGCCAGCAGTCCCGTTAGGGACAGCCCAAGAGGCTACACCTTC

J gene: TRBJ2-7
D gene: TRBD1
V gene: TRBV10-2
clone size: once
CDR3 protein: CARTNRDRVNEQYF
CDR3 DNA: TGCGCCAGAACGAACCGGGACAGGGTAAACGAGCAGTACTTC

J gene: TRBJ1-2
D gene: -
V gene: TRBV2
clone size: -
CDR3 protein: CASRWEQGHGYTF
CDR3 DNA: TGTGCCAGCAGATGGGAACAGGGCCATGGCTACACCTTC

J gene: TRBJ2-3
D gene: TRBD2
V gene: TRBV7-9
clone size: -
CDR3 protein: CASTSGITDTQYF
CDR3 DNA: TGTGCCAGCACGAGCGGGATTACAGATACGCAGTATTTT

J gene: TRBJ1-4
D gene: TRBD1
V gene: TRBV19
clone size: -
CDR3 protein: CASSQNRGNNYEKLFF
CDR3 DNA: TGTGCCAGTAGTCAGAACAGGGGCAACAATTATGAAAAACTGTTTTTT

J gene: TRBJ1-3
D gene: -
V gene: TRBV29-1
clone size: -
CDR3 protein: CSVLGSGKTGGNTIYF
CDR3 DNA: TGCAGCGTTCTTGGGTCCGGCAAGACGGGTGGAAACACCATATATTTT

J gene: TRBJ2-1
D gene: TRBD2
V gene: TRBV11-3
clone size: once
CDR3 protein: CASSLAGGPYNEQFF
CDR3 DNA: TGTGCCAGCAGCTTAGCGGGAGGGCCCTACAATGAGCAGTTCTTC

J gene: TRBJ1-2
D gene: -
V gene: TRBV9
clone size: -
CDR3 protein: CASAFMEGAGYTF
CDR3 DNA: TGTGCCAGCGCGTTCATGGAGGGCGCTGGCTACACCTTC

J gene: TRBJ2-1
D gene: TRBD1
V gene: TRBV25-1
clone size: -
CDR3 protein: CASSEVRGKSHEQFF
CDR3 DNA: TGTGCCAGCAGTGAAGTCAGGGGGAAATCTCATGAGCAGTTCTTC

J gene: TRBJ1-4
D gene: TRBD1
V gene: TRBV19
clone size: -
CDR3 protein: CASSKRQGAEKLFF
CDR3 DNA: TGTGCCAGTAGTAAGCGACAGGGAGCGGAAAAACTGTTTTTT

J gene: TRBJ2-3
D gene: TRBD1
V gene: TRBV5-4
clone size: -
CDR3 protein: CASSLGQGWGKDTQYF
CDR3 DNA: TGTGCCAGCAGCTTGGGACAGGGGTGGGGGAAAGATACGCAGTATTTT

J gene: TRBJ1-1
D gene: -
V gene: TRBV12-5
clone size: -
CDR3 protein: CASGLEVQPSLGTEAFF
CDR3 DNA: TGTGCTAGTGGTTTGGAAGTCCAACCTTCTTTGGGCACTGAAGCTTTCTTT

J gene: TRBJ2-5
D gene: -
V gene: TRBV4-1
clone size: -
CDR3 protein: CASSQFGWGQETQYF
CDR3 DNA: TGCGCCAGCAGCCAGTTTGGTTGGGGGCAAGAGACCCAGTACTTC

J gene: TRBJ2-5
D gene: -
V gene: TRBV11-3
clone size: -
CDR3 protein: CASSYEGVETQYF
CDR3 DNA: TGTGCCAGCAGCTACGAAGGGGTAGAGACCCAGTACTTC

J gene: TRBJ2-7
D gene: -
V gene: TRBV7-2
clone size: -
CDR3 protein: CASSLAGEQYF
CDR3 DNA: TGTGCCAGCAGCTTAGCGGGCGAGCAGTACTTC

J gene: TRBJ1-2
D gene: -
V gene: TRBV19
clone size: -
CDR3 protein: CASSANRVDNYGYTF
CDR3 DNA: TGTGCCAGTAGTGCGAACAGGGTGGACAACTATGGCTACACCTTC

J gene: TRBJ1-5
D gene: -
V gene: TRBV21-1
clone size: -
CDR3 protein: CASSPEQGNQPQHF
CDR3 DNA: TGTGCCAGCAGCCCGGAACAGGGTAATCAGCCCCAGCATTTT

J gene: TRBJ1-5
D gene: -
V gene: TRBV19
clone size: -
CDR3 protein: CASSSRDGSNQPQHF
CDR3 DNA: TGTGCCAGTAGTAGCCGGGACGGTAGCAATCAGCCCCAGCATTTT

J gene: TRBJ2-7
D gene: TRBD1
V gene: TRBV4-1
clone size: -
CDR3 protein: CASSQAPTGVSYEQYF
CDR3 DNA: TGCGCCAGCAGCCAAGCCCCGACAGGGGTTTCCTACGAGCAGTACTTC

J gene: TRBJ2-7
D gene: -
V gene: TRBV2
clone size: -
CDR3 protein: CAGGLFGEQYF
CDR3 DNA: TGTGCCGGGGGATTATTCGGTGAGCAGTACTTC

J gene: TRBJ2-3
D gene: -
V gene: TRBV6-6
clone size: -
CDR3 protein: CASSTALDTQYF
CDR3 DNA: TGTGCCAGCAGTACAGCGTTAGATACGCAGTATTTT

J gene: TRBJ1-1
D gene: -
V gene: TRBV18
clone size: -
CDR3 protein: CASSPRGVNTEAFF
CDR3 DNA: TGTGCCAGCTCCCCGCGCGGGGTAAACACTGAAGCTTTCTTT

J gene: TRBJ2-5
D gene: TRBD2
V gene: TRBV5-1
clone size: -
CDR3 protein: CASSLGSGRPDQETQYF
CDR3 DNA: TGCGCCAGCAGCTTAGGTAGCGGGAGGCCAGACCAAGAGACCCAGTACTTC

J gene: TRBJ1-1
D gene: TRBD1
V gene: TRBV4-2
clone size: -
CDR3 protein: CASSPGPGQLNTEAFF
CDR3 DNA: TGTGCCAGCAGCCCGGGACCGGGACAGTTGAACACTGAAGCTTTCTTT

J gene: TRBJ2-3
D gene: -
V gene: TRBV11-3
clone size: -
CDR3 protein: CASSLDGRRRAAQYF
CDR3 DNA: TGTGCCAGCAGCTTAGATGGCAGGCGCAGGGCCGCGCAGTATTTT

J gene: TRBJ1-5
D gene: -
V gene: TRBV6-6
clone size: -
CDR3 protein: CASSPGQTLHQPQHF
CDR3 DNA: TGTGCCAGCAGCCCCGGACAGACACTCCATCAGCCCCAGCATTTT

J gene: TRBJ2-3
D gene: TRBD1
V gene: TRBV6-5
clone size: once
CDR3 protein: CASSYSGTGSTDTQYF
CDR3 DNA: TGTGCCAGCAGTTACTCCGGGACAGGGTCAACAGATACGCAGTATTTT

J gene: TRBJ2-7
D gene: TRBD2
V gene: TRBV5-1
clone size: -
CDR3 protein: CASSPTTGRGEQYF
CDR3 DNA: TGCGCCAGCAGCCCGACCACCGGGAGGGGCGAGCAGTACTTC

J gene: TRBJ2-3
D gene: TRBD2
V gene: TRBV29-1
clone size: -
CDR3 protein: CSVGREWTDTQYF
CDR3 DNA: TGCAGCGTTGGGCGGGAGTGGACAGATACGCAGTATTTT

J gene: TRBJ1-4
D gene: -
V gene: TRBV11-2
clone size: -
CDR3 protein: CASSLHATNEKLFF
CDR3 DNA: TGTGCCAGCAGCTTACATGCAACTAATGAAAAACTGTTTTTT

J gene: TRBJ2-3
D gene: -
V gene: TRBV7-3
clone size: -
CDR3 protein: CASSLQHTDTQYF
CDR3 DNA: TGTGCCAGCAGCTTGCAGCATACAGATACGCAGTATTTT